This note documents a single T cell receptor beta chain sequence. As yet, its antigen is unknown. Specimens obtained from alopecia areata patients comprised lesional scalp punch biopsies and peripheral blood. As the sequencing template, cDNA was produced by extracting RNA and reverse transcribing it. Clones were read by immunoSEQ multiplex PCR, and TCRdb kept only the in-frame ones, dropping some. This sample has 130,000 or so clones, with about 50% found just once. The CDR3 spans 13 residues. V lost 2 bases to trimming and J lost 12 bases, with 15 bases between them. Germline V lookup: CDR1 SGHDT, CDR2 YYEEEE. This record belongs to a study of CD8+ T cells in alopecia areata. As for the study in general: At a dose of 5 to 10 mg twice daily, oral tofacitinib was given to treated patients.

Overall study findings and caveats: Sequencing of scalp samples also includes resident alphabeta T cells from normal skin. Across lesional scalp, and particularly alopecia totalis/universalis, clonality surpassed that of normal scalp.

This TCR derives from a human donor with alopecia areata. The chain uses TRBV5-6 and TRBJ2-1; D is ambiguous. Sequencing used CD8+ T cells sorted from blood, obtained at week 0. The CDR3 sequence is CASSFLGPDGQFF. In DNA, the CDR3 is TGTGCCAGCAGCTTCCTCGGACCAGATGGGCAGTTCTTC.